Listed here are 20 T cell receptor beta chains from one sample, sequenced in a study of Ad26.COV2.S vaccination and SARS-CoV-2 variants. The data were produced by immunoSEQ multiplex PCR, yet TCRdb's version contains in-frame clones alone and is incomplete. The sample carries around 380,000 clones, approximately 90% recorded once. Treatment indicated: around 19 received Ad26.COV2.S at low or high dose, single or two shots; roughly five received placebo; per-sample allocation not given. Day 63 after the first vaccine or placebo injection was the time point for sampling. This specimen was peripheral blood, taken in a trial of Ad26.COV2.S vaccine versus placebo. The receptor source for this set is a person between 18 and 60 years old who received the Ad26.COV2.S COVID-19 vaccine or a placebo.

The rearrangement joins TRBV7-8 to TRBJ1-3; no clear D. The V and J ends lost 3 bases and 2 bases respectively, with 8 bases between them. The CDR3 is 14 residues long. Germline CDR1 and CDR2: SGHVS and FQNEAQ. The DNA of the CDR3 is TGTGCCAGCAGCTTCCGGACCGCTGGAAACACCATATATTTT. Its protein is CASSFRTAGNTIYF.

This clone was counted only a few times. The chain has TRBV30 and TRBJ1-6; perhaps TRBD1 as D (6 bases). This CDR3 has 15 amino acids. The germline gives CDR1 GTSNPN, CDR2 SVGIG (reference sequence). V gave up 5 bases and J gave up 9 bases, with 20 bases separating them. CDR3 loop: CAWGYGGALASPLHF. In nucleotides, the CDR3 is TGTGCCTGGGGATATGGGGGGGCTTTGGCTTCACCCCTCCACTTT.

V and J are TRBV6-4 and TRBJ2-7; weak D call: TRBD2 (6 bases). V was pared by 5 bases and J by 3 bases, with 14 bases between. CDR1 is MRHNA, CDR2 SNTAGT, per germline. The CDR3 runs 14 residues. This chain's CDR3 is CASSRHPGVYEQYF. CDR3 nucleotide sequence: TGTGCCAGCAGTCGACATCCGGGGGTCTACGAGCAGTACTTC.

The chain uses TRBV3-1 (or the pseudogene TRBV3-2) and TRBJ1-1, with 8 nucleotides matching TRBD1. V shed 3 bases, J shed 6 bases, and the junction held 0 bases outside the gene matches. CDR1 and CDR2 (germline): LGHDT, YNNKEL (reference sequence). The CDR3 sequence is 12 residues long. The CDR3 nucleotides read TGTGCCAGCAGCCAGGGACAGGCTGAAGCTTTCTTT. Protein sequence: CASSQGQAEAFF.

This chain joins TRBV2 and TRBJ2-7; TRBD1 matches at 7 bases. V lost 6 bases and J lost 2; bases outside the gene matches: 4. The CDR3 runs to 13 residues. Germline CDR1 is SNHLY and CDR2 is FYNNEI. The CDR3 spells CASSGQEAYEQYF. In DNA form, the CDR3 reads TGTGCCAGCAGCGGACAGGAAGCCTACGAGCAGTACTTC.

The V gene is TRBV15, the J gene TRBJ2-4; weak D call: TRBD1 (5 bases). The V end lost 11 bases, the J end lost 0 bases, and 20 bases lay between the germline ends. The CDR3 sequence is 16 residues long. Per germline, CDR1 LNHNV and CDR2 YYDKDF (reference sequence). In DNA, the CDR3 is TGTGCCTCCGCCAGGGATGTGGCAATAGCCAAAAACATTCAGTACTTC. Its protein is CASARDVAIAKNIQYF. The entire variable domain, with the rest obtained from reference TRBV15 and TRBJ2-4, is as follows: DAMVIQNPRYQVTQFGKPVTLSCSQTLNHNVMYWYQQKSSQAPKLLFHYYDKDFNNEADTPDNFQSRRPNTSFCFLDIRSPGLGDTAMYLCASARDVAIAKNIQYFGAGTRLSVL.

The chain uses TRBV2 and TRBJ2-1; D is perhaps TRBD2 (5 bases). This CDR3 contains 16 residues. The ends were cut back, 6 bases at V and 6 bases at J, with 21 bases in the middle. From germline, CDR1 is SNHLY and CDR2 FYNNEI. This chain's CDR3 is CASRSRLHGQVNEQFF. The CDR3, as DNA: TGTGCCAGCAGGAGCCGACTACACGGTCAAGTCAATGAGCAGTTCTTC.

This clone was seen just once. This chain connects TRBV6-2 or TRBV6-3 to TRBJ1-2; D ambiguous. The CDR3 totals 12 residues. With 3 bases removed from V and 7 bases from J, the gap between germline ends came to 9 bases. CDR1 MNHEY and CDR2 SVGEGT come from the germline V gene. CDR3 sequence: CASSYGDFGYTF. In nucleotides, the CDR3 is TGTGCCAGCAGTTATGGAGATTTTGGCTACACCTTC.

The chain links TRBV29-1 to TRBJ2-3; no reliable D call. CDR1 SQVTM and CDR2 ANQGSEA come from the germline V gene. Deletions cut 4 bases from V and 0 bases from J, with 8 bases between. This CDR3 contains 13 residues. For the CDR3, the DNA is TGCAGCGTTGGCGCGACTAGCACAGATACGCAGTATTTT. Amino acids: CSVGATSTDTQYF.

The chain combines TRBV7-9 with TRBJ2-3, with D tentatively TRBD2 (5 bases). Trimming took off 5 bases at V and 1 base at J, with 10 bases between the two ends. The germline gives CDR1 SEHNR, CDR2 FQNEAQ (reference sequence). The CDR3 loop spans 14 amino acids. In DNA form, the CDR3 reads TGTGCCAGCAGCCCGAGCGGAGGCACAGATACGCAGTATTTT. It yields the protein CASSPSGGTDTQYF.

The rearrangement joins TRBV21-1 to TRBJ1-2. TRBV21-1 has pseudogene status. The CDR3 has 10 residues. The CDR3 sequence is CASKTYGYTF. In DNA, the CDR3 is TGTGCCAGCAAGACGTATGGCTACACCTTC.

This CDR3 reads CSETGVTEAFF. The DNA for the CDR3 is TGCAGCGAGACAGGGGTTACTGAAGCTTTCTTT. The rearrangement joins TRBV29-1 to TRBJ1-1, with TRBD1 matching 8 bases. CDR1 and CDR2 (germline): SQVTM, ANQGSEA. This CDR3 contains 11 residues. The V segment lost 7 bases and the J segment 5 bases; nucleotides outside the gene matches: 3.

The CDR3 spells CASSETGATGELFF. CDR3 bases: TGTGCCAGCAGCGAGACAGGGGCCACCGGGGAGCTGTTTTTT. The chain joins TRBV7-9 to TRBJ2-2, with 8 bases fitting TRBD1. The trim removed 5 bases at V and 4 bases at J, leaving 3 bases unmatched. This CDR3 region has 14 residues. Per the germline V gene, CDR1 is SEHNR and CDR2 is FQNEAQ (reference sequence).

The CDR3 DNA sequence: TGTGCCAGCAGCTCAATTCCAGGGGGGCCCCAGCATTTT. It specifies CASSSIPGGPQHF. This chain uses TRBV7-2 with TRBJ1-5; the match to TRBD1 covers 7 bases. This CDR3 has 13 amino acids. V lost 4 bases, J lost 9 bases, and 6 bases stayed unmatched. Germline CDR1 SGHTA, CDR2 FQGNSA.

V gene TRBV7-9 combines with J gene TRBJ2-3; D unclear. Germline CDR1 and CDR2: SEHNR and FQNEAQ (reference sequence). This CDR3 comprises 17 residues. V lost 1 base to trimming and J lost 2 bases, with 16 bases between them. In nucleotides, the CDR3 is TGTGCCAGCAGCTTAGTGGTCGGCTTCTCAGCCACAGATACGCAGTATTTT. Protein product: CASSLVVGFSATDTQYF.

This chain links TRBV11-2 with TRBJ2-5; 12 nucleotides match TRBD2. Germline V gene data show CDR1 as SGHAT and CDR2 as FQNNGV. The V gene end was trimmed by 5 bases and the J gene end by 5 bases; junction bases not matched to a gene: 6. The CDR3 totals 15 residues. The CDR3 protein is CASSTLAGGKETQYF. The CDR3 DNA is TGTGCCAGCAGCACCCTAGCGGGGGGGAAGGAGACCCAGTACTTC.

The chain links TRBV6-5 to TRBJ2-2; D possibly corresponds to TRBD1 (5 bases). This CDR3 has 14 residues. Germline V gene sequence: CDR1 MNHEY, CDR2 SVGAGI. V was cut by 7 bases and J by 0 bases, with 9 bases left in between. The CDR3 spells CASNEQANTGELFF. The CDR3 DNA is TGTGCCAGCAACGAACAGGCGAACACCGGGGAGCTGTTTTTT.

This clone was seen a handful of times. The rearrangement uses TRBV4-2 and TRBJ2-7; 8 nucleotides line up with TRBD2. From germline, CDR1 is LGHNA and CDR2 YNFKEQ. The CDR3 has 13 amino acids. J lost 6 bases, V lost 3 bases, and 4 bases had no gene match. The CDR3 DNA follows: TGTGCCAGCAGCCACGGGACTAGAGGCGAGCAGTACTTC. This translates into CASSHGTRGEQYF.

V usage is TRBV7-6 and J usage is TRBJ2-3; D might be TRBD2 (6 bases). This CDR3 region has 15 residues. Germline V gene sequence: CDR1 SGHVS, CDR2 FNYEAQ. Trimming shortened V by 2 bases and J by 2 bases, and 11 bases separated the two germline ends. In DNA, the CDR3 is TGTGCCAGCAGCTTATGGGCGGGACCCACAGATACGCAGTATTTT. This gives the protein CASSLWAGPTDTQYF.

The chain has TRBV3-1 (or the pseudogene TRBV3-2) and TRBJ2-5; D may be TRBD1 (5 bases). The CDR3 has 16 residues. The V and J ends lost 5 bases and 3 bases respectively, with 19 bases between them. The germline gives CDR1 LGHDT, CDR2 YNNKEL (reference sequence). Written as DNA, the CDR3 is TGTGCCAGCAGCGAGTTAGGTGGGGCCGAAGAAGAGACCCAGTACTTC. Translation: CASSELGGAEEETQYF.